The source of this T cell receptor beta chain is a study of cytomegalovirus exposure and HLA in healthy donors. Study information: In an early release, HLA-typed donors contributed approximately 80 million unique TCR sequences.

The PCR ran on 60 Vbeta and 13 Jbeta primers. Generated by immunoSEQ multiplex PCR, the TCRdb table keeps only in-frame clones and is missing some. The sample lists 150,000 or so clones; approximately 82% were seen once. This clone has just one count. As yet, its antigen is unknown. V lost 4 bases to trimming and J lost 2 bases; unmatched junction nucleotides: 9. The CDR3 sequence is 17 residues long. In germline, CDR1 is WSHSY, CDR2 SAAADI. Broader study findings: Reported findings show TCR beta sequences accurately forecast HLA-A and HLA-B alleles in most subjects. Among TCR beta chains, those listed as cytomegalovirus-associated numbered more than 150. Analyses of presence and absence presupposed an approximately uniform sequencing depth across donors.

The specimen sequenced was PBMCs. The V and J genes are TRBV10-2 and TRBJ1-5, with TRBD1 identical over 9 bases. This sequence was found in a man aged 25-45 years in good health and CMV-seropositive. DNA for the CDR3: TGCGCCAGCAGTGCCACCCTACAGGGGGCGCGCAATCAGCCCCAGCATTTT. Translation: CASSATLQGARNQPQHF.